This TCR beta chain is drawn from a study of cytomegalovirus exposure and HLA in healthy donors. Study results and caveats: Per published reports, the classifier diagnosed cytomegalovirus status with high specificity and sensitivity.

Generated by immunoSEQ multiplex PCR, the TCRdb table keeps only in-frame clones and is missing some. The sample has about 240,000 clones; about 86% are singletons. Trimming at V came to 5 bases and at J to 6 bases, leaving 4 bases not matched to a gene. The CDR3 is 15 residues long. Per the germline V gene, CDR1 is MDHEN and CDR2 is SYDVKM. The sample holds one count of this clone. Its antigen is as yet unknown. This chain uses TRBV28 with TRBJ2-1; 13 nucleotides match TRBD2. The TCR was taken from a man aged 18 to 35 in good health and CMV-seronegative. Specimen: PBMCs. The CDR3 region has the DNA TGTGCCAGCAGTCAACTAGCGGGAGGGATCAATGAGCAGTTCTTC. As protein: CASSQLAGGINEQFF.